This TCR beta chain was recovered during a study of T cells in localized non-small cell lung cancer. TCRdb's copy holds only in-frame clones and misses some; the assay was immunoSEQ multiplex PCR. Of about 33,000 clones in the sample, over 80% were seen once. V was trimmed by 0 bases and J by 0 bases, leaving 9 bases between them. Germline CDR1 SGDLS, CDR2 YYNGEE. The CDR3 has 16 residues. The sequencing here drew on peripheral blood, taken before any cancer treatment. This clonotype was sampled from a female donor at least 60 years old with stage I lung adenocarcinoma. The chain is built from TRBV9 and TRBJ2-2, with D hard to call. The CDR3 coding sequence is TGTGCCAGCAGCGTAGCTTGGGGTACGAACACCGGGGAGCTGTTTTTT. Translating gives CASSVAWGTNTGELFF.